This is a list of T cell receptor beta chains from one sample in a study of shared clonotypes between healthy human individuals. Using immunoSEQ multiplex PCR, the repertoire was profiled, and TCRdb retains in-frame clones only, with some absent. The sample carries over a million clones, roughly 96% recorded once. The sequenced sample consisted of naive CD4+ T cells sorted from blood. Receptors were obtained from a man younger than 45 in good health. The CDR3 runs from the conserved cysteine through the conserved F or W. The D gene is left open where the match is weak. For some rows the clone size is stated as once, few or many, or as a class when expanded; others skip it.

j_gene,v_gene,d_gene,abundance,CDR3aa,CDR3nt
TRBJ2-1,TRBV6-1,.,.,CASSPTSFSYNEQFF,TGTGCCAGCAGCCCCACTAGTTTTTCCTACAATGAGCAGTTCTTC
TRBJ2-1,TRBV6-1,.,.,CASSPLNEQFF,TGTGCCAGCAGCCCACTCAATGAGCAGTTCTTC
TRBJ2-1,TRBV27,TRBD2,.,CASSRVRAGGSYNEQFF,TGTGCCAGCAGCCGGGTAAGGGCGGGAGGGTCCTACAATGAGCAGTTCTTC
TRBJ2-5,TRBV30,TRBD2,once,CAWMGRDQETQYF,TGTGCCTGGATGGGGAGGGATCAAGAGACCCAGTACTTC
TRBJ2-2,TRBV6-1,TRBD1,.,CASSHRDRSTGELFF,TGTGCCAGCTCCCATCGGGACAGGAGTACCGGGGAGCTGTTTTTT
TRBJ2-3,TRBV6-5,TRBD2,.,CASSVTGTSADTQYF,TGTGCCAGCAGCGTTACCGGGACTAGCGCAGATACGCAGTATTTT
TRBJ2-7,TRBV11-2,.,.,CASSLDKYYEQYF,TGTGCCAGCAGCTTAGACAAGTACTACGAGCAGTACTTC
TRBJ2-7,TRBV28,.,.,CASRNGQTRSYEQYF,TGTGCCAGCAGAAATGGACAGACCCGTTCCTACGAGCAGTACTTC
TRBJ2-2,TRBV11-2,.,.,CASSFRANTGELFF,TGTGCCAGCAGCTTCCGGGCTAACACCGGGGAGCTGTTTTTT
TRBJ2-5,TRBV27,.,.,CASTSGVGQETQYF,TGTGCCAGCACCTCAGGGGTCGGCCAAGAGACCCAGTACTTC
TRBJ2-1,TRBV15,TRBD2,few,CATSNGLAGENEQFF,TGTGCCACCAGCAACGGTCTAGCGGGAGAAAATGAGCAGTTCTTC
TRBJ1-2,TRBV5-1,.,once,CASSLRAAQDYGYTF,TGCGCCAGCAGCTTGCGGGCGGCACAGGACTATGGCTACACCTTC
TRBJ2-7,TRBV2,TRBD2,.,CASSLAGGISYEQYF,TGTGCCAGCAGTCTAGCGGGAGGGATCTCCTACGAGCAGTACTTC
TRBJ1-2,TRBV2,.,.,CASSAPTGPGFGYTF,TGTGCCAGCAGTGCCCCAACCGGGCCTGGGTTCGGCTACACCTTC
TRBJ2-5,TRBV13,TRBD2,.,CASSRLAGEETQYF,TGTGCCAGCAGCCGACTAGCGGGGGAAGAGACCCAGTACTTC
TRBJ1-2,TRBV28,.,once,CASSLSNYGYTF,TGTGCCAGCAGTTTATCTAACTATGGCTACACCTTC
TRBJ2-5,TRBV7-2,.,.,CASSFTLVAQYF,TGTGCCAGCAGCTTCACGCTAGTGGCCCAGTACTTC
TRBJ2-3,TRBV5-1,TRBD2,.,CASSPGLAGDLTQYF,TGCGCCAGCAGCCCAGGACTAGCGGGAGACTTGACGCAGTATTTT
TRBJ2-1,TRBV30,TRBD1,.,CAWSVHVRQGVYNEQFF,TGTGCCTGGAGTGTACACGTACGGCAGGGGGTCTACAATGAGCAGTTCTTC
TRBJ2-7,TRBV5-6,TRBD1,.,CASSPGQIYEQYF,TGTGCCAGCAGCCCGGGACAGATCTACGAGCAGTACTTC
TRBJ2-5,TRBV7-2,.,once,CASGSPSVTQYF,TGTGCCAGCGGCTCCCCTAGCGTAACCCAGTACTTC
TRBJ2-3,TRBV9,TRBD2,.,CASSLQGLASTDTQYF,TGTGCCAGCAGCCTCCAGGGACTAGCCAGCACAGATACGCAGTATTTT
TRBJ2-2,TRBV12-5,TRBD1,once,CASGLRSGTGGTGELFF,TGTGCTAGTGGTTTGAGGTCCGGGACAGGGGGGACCGGGGAGCTGTTTTTT
TRBJ2-3,TRBV12-5,.,.,CASGLVRIVCGGTDTQYF,TGTGCTAGTGGTTTGGTCCGTATAGTCTGCGGGGGCACAGATACGCAGTATTTT
TRBJ2-1,TRBV29-1,TRBD1,.,CSVDPGTGHNEQFF,TGCAGCGTTGATCCCGGGACAGGGCACAATGAGCAGTTCTTC
TRBJ2-1,TRBV20-1,.,.,CSARADNEQFF,TGCAGTGCTAGAGCAGACAATGAGCAGTTCTTC
TRBJ2-3,TRBV9,TRBD2,.,CASSVVTSGDTQYF,TGTGCCAGCAGCGTAGTAACTAGCGGGGATACGCAGTATTTT
TRBJ2-5,TRBV2,.,once,CASRRDAKATQYF,TGTGCCAGCAGGAGGGACGCAAAGGCCACCCAGTACTTC
TRBJ2-1,TRBV5-4,TRBD2,.,CASNLVGGLAGTSYNEQFF,TGTGCCAGCAACCTGGTAGGGGGATTAGCGGGAACGTCCTACAATGAGCAGTTCTTC
TRBJ1-1,TRBV10-2,TRBD1,.,CASRDRGPGNTEAFF,TGCGCCAGCAGGGACAGGGGGCCGGGGAACACTGAAGCTTTCTTT
TRBJ1-1,TRBV6-5,.,few,CASSNGRTEAFF,TGTGCCAGCAGTAACGGTAGGACTGAAGCTTTCTTT
TRBJ2-3,TRBV9,.,once,CASSVEWQGSADTQYF,TGTGCCAGCAGCGTAGAATGGCAGGGGAGCGCAGATACGCAGTATTTT
TRBJ1-1,TRBV14,.,.,CASSQDLGTEAFF,TGTGCCAGCAGCCAAGATTTGGGAACTGAAGCTTTCTTT
TRBJ1-1,TRBV10-3,.,.,CAIRLGQTVEAFF,TGTGCCATCAGACTCGGACAAACCGTTGAAGCTTTCTTT
TRBJ2-1,TRBV11-3,.,.,CASSPRTGNNEQFF,TGTGCCAGCAGCCCACGGACGGGGAACAATGAGCAGTTCTTC
TRBJ2-1,TRBV10-3,.,.,CAISPSAGKAWNEQFF,TGTGCCATCAGCCCTTCGGCGGGCAAGGCGTGGAATGAGCAGTTCTTC
TRBJ2-5,TRBV7-6,TRBD1,.,CASSLEVRGSETQYF,TGTGCCAGCAGCTTAGAGGTCAGGGGGTCAGAGACCCAGTACTTC
TRBJ1-1,TRBV5-4,.,.,CASSADLSTEAFF,TGTGCCAGCAGCGCGGACCTGAGCACTGAAGCTTTCTTT
TRBJ2-5,TRBV28,TRBD1,.,CASSTGQGKETQYF,TGTGCCAGCAGTACGGGACAGGGGAAAGAGACCCAGTACTTC
TRBJ2-2,TRBV5-4,TRBD1,.,CASSGQGVGGRNTGELFF,TGTGCCAGCAGCGGACAGGGGGTTGGCGGGAGAAACACCGGGGAGCTGTTTTTT
TRBJ1-2,TRBV5-4,TRBD1,.,CASSSLGQGSYGYTF,TGTGCCAGCAGCTCCCTTGGACAGGGGAGCTATGGCTACACCTTC
TRBJ2-1,TRBV9,.,.,CASSVTAGSYNEQFF,TGTGCCAGCAGCGTCACAGCGGGCTCCTACAATGAGCAGTTCTTC
TRBJ1-1,TRBV29-1,.,.,CSVAGLLNTEAFF,TGCAGCGTTGCTGGACTTTTGAACACTGAAGCTTTCTTT
TRBJ1-4,TRBV28,.,.,CASSTPTVNEKLFF,TGTGCCAGCAGTACACCGACGGTGAATGAAAAACTGTTTTTT
TRBJ2-5,TRBV29-1,.,.,CSVGAVETQYF,TGCAGCGTGGGGGCCGTAGAGACCCAGTACTTC
TRBJ2-7,TRBV29-1,TRBD1,.,CSVGAQGAEDEQYF,TGCAGCGTTGGGGCACAGGGGGCTGAAGACGAGCAGTACTTC
TRBJ1-1,TRBV7-9,.,.,CASSPGAMNTEAFF,TGTGCCAGCAGTCCCGGGGCCATGAACACTGAAGCTTTCTTT
TRBJ2-7,TRBV4-1,TRBD1,once,CASSQVPPGGTGIYEQYF,TGCGCCAGCAGCCAAGTACCTCCCGGAGGGACAGGGATCTACGAGCAGTACTTC
TRBJ2-1,TRBV6-1,TRBD2,.,CASSEQGLAGVEQFF,TGTGCCAGCAGTGAACAGGGACTAGCGGGAGTGGAGCAGTTCTTC
TRBJ2-7,TRBV10-3,TRBD1,.,CAISSQQGSYEQYF,TGTGCCATCTCCAGCCAACAGGGGTCCTACGAGCAGTACTTC
TRBJ1-2,TRBV19,.,.,CARSRSTAYGYTF,TGTGCCAGATCGAGAAGTACGGCGTATGGCTACACCTTC
TRBJ2-5,TRBV12-5,.,.,CASGVGETQYF,TGTGCTAGTGGGGTTGGAGAGACCCAGTACTTC
TRBJ2-7,TRBV11-2,.,.,CASNHPAGTYEQYF,TGTGCCAGCAACCATCCAGCGGGCACCTACGAGCAGTACTTC
TRBJ2-7,TRBV6-5,.,.,CASSRRQPAYEQYF,TGTGCCAGCAGCCGCCGCCAACCCGCCTACGAGCAGTACTTC
TRBJ2-2,TRBV19,.,.,CASSMWAPSVSRESGELFF,TGTGCCAGTAGTATGTGGGCCCCCTCAGTCAGTAGGGAGTCCGGGGAGCTGTTTTTT
TRBJ2-7,TRBV7-8,TRBD2,.,CASSLAKSTAGVVEQYF,TGTGCCAGCAGCTTAGCAAAGTCGACGGCGGGAGTGGTCGAGCAGTACTTC
TRBJ2-4,TRBV6-5,.,.,CASSYFQGAKNIQYF,TGTGCCAGCAGTTACTTCCAGGGCGCCAAAAACATTCAGTACTTC
TRBJ1-1,TRBV28,.,.,CASRMLSGSSVFMNTEAFF,TGTGCCAGCAGGATGCTCTCCGGCAGTTCGGTTTTCATGAACACTGAAGCTTTCTTT
TRBJ2-3,TRBV14,.,.,CASSQSAGSTDTQYF,TGTGCCAGCAGCCAATCGGCCGGGAGCACAGATACGCAGTATTTT